This T cell receptor beta chain was identified in a study of technical replicates of blood from several donors. Per germline, CDR1 WNHNN and CDR2 SYGVQD (reference sequence). V was clipped by 5 bases and J by 2 bases, with 16 bases between them. This CDR3 comprises 16 residues. The method was immunoSEQ multiplex PCR; TCRdb's version includes in-frame clones alone and lacks a portion of them. Here the sample spans under 95,000 clones, 91% being singletons. This TCR came from a human donor in good health. Some clones in this sample may be carry-over from other donors' samples. The source material was T cells isolated from PBMCs. The V call is TRBV10-1, the J call TRBJ2-1; TRBD1 might be the D (5 bases). CDR3 in amino acids: CASSYQGEAPYNEQFF. CDR3 DNA sequence: TGCGCCAGCAGTTATCAGGGCGAGGCGCCCTACAATGAGCAGTTCTTC.